One sample yielded the 13 T cell receptor beta chains listed below, sequenced in a study of graft-versus-host responses after intestinal transplantation (dated by TCRdb to about 2021). The time point label of this sample denotes: cells obtained before transplantation from donor or recipient. Antigens for these TCRs are unknown. Libraries came from the immunoSEQ multiplex PCR assay. TCRdb carries this immuneACCESS record with in-frame sequences only. Its versions omit some clonotypes, under half of them owing to an unresolved V gene in the studies checked, with the rest unexplained. This sample holds some 70,000 clones; around 87% were observed only once. The ten top clones hold approximately 8% of the sample. Specimen: unstimulated CD8+ T cells sorted from spleen or lymph node cells, collected before transplant. The receptor set was obtained from a human donor who was the organ donor for an intestinal transplant.

The chain uses TRBV4-1 and TRBJ1-2, with 8 bases matching TRBD1. There are 15 residues in the CDR3. Germline CDR1 reads MGHRA; CDR2 reads YSYEKL. Trimming cost V 3 bases and J 5 bases; bases outside gene matches: 8. The CDR3 spells CASSHPWNRGYGYTF. CDR3 DNA: TGCGCCAGCAGCCACCCGTGGAACAGGGGGTATGGCTACACCTTC.

This clone has just one count. This chain uses TRBV6-6 with TRBJ1-2, with TRBD1 matching over 7 bases. The CDR3 runs to 14 residues. Trimming at V came to 6 bases and at J to 3 bases, leaving 7 bases not matched to a gene. Germline CDR1 and CDR2: MNHNY and SVGAGI (reference sequence). CDR3 DNA sequence: TGTGCCAGCAGCCTACCGGGGACAGACTATGGCTACACCTTC. It codes for CASSLPGTDYGYTF.

The chain uses TRBV2 and TRBJ2-7, with TRBD1 as a possible D gene (5 bases). V lost 3 bases to trimming and J lost 5 bases, with 5 bases between them. The germline gives CDR1 SNHLY, CDR2 FYNNEI. The CDR3 contains 11 residues. CDR3: CASSDRDEQYF. For the CDR3, the DNA is TGTGCCAGCAGTGACAGGGACGAGCAGTACTTC.

This clone was seen just once. The genes are TRBV28 and TRBJ2-5, with 7 positions matching TRBD2. Unmatched junction bases numbered 0, after V lost 3 bases and J lost 2 bases. Germline assignment: CDR1 MDHEN and CDR2 SYDVKM. The CDR3 extends over 13 amino acids. The CDR3 DNA is TGTGCCAGCAGTTTGGGAGGGCAAGAGACCCAGTACTTC. Translation: CASSLGGQETQYF.

This rearrangement joins TRBV9 to TRBJ2-7; TRBD1 might be the D (6 bases). The CDR3 is 13 amino acids. V gave up 3 bases and J gave up 4 bases, with 11 bases separating them. Germline loops: CDR1 SGDLS, CDR2 YYNGEE. CDR3 DNA: TGTGCCAGCAGCGCCGGACAGACTTACGAGCAGTACTTC. Protein: CASSAGQTYEQYF.

Here the CDR3 reads CASSLKGPDTQYF. Here the CDR3 DNA reads TGTGCCAGCAGCTTAAAGGGTCCAGATACGCAGTATTTT. V is TRBV7-7 and J is TRBJ2-3, with D unclear. Germline V gives CDR1 SSHAT, CDR2 FNYEAQ (reference sequence). V shed 2 bases and J shed 4 bases, with 7 bases lying between them. The CDR3 runs 13 residues.

This chain joins TRBV10-3 and TRBJ2-1; TRBD2 aligns across 7 bases. The V gene's germline CDR1 is ENHRY and CDR2 SYGVKD. This CDR3 region has 15 residues. J was trimmed by 5 bases and V by 6 bases; bases with no gene match: 10. For the CDR3, the DNA is TGTGCCATCAGGCCTCCGGGACTAAGTAACAATGAGCAGTTCTTC. Protein: CAIRPPGLSNNEQFF.

About this clone itself: A read error is likely, as this CDR3 ends without the conserved phenylalanine or tryptophan. The DNA is omitted, as the CDR3 cannot be located on it reliably, and the CDR3 follows TCRdb's listing. The chain recombines TRBV20-1 with TRBJ1-2. Germline CDR1 reads DFQATT; CDR2 reads SNEGSKA (reference sequence). The length of the CDR3 is 11 amino acids, counting both ends. CDR3 protein: CSARVGGAHSV.

The chain recombines TRBV6-6 with TRBJ2-1; 11 nucleotides align to TRBD2. Germline trimming cut 8 bases from V and 2 bases from J; bases unmatched to any gene: 5. This CDR3 spans 15 amino acids. Germline V gene lookup returns CDR1 MNHNY and CDR2 SVGAGI (reference sequence). The DNA for the CDR3 is TGTGCCAGCCTTGCTAGCGGGGGGCCCTACAATGAGCAGTTCTTC. Its protein product is CASLASGGPYNEQFF.

V is TRBV6-6 and J is TRBJ1-2; no definite D call. The CDR3 sequence is 13 residues long. V dropped 7 bases and J dropped 4 bases, with 13 bases sitting between them. Per the germline V gene, CDR1 is MNHNY and CDR2 is SVGAGI (reference sequence). The CDR3, as DNA: TGTGCCAGCACGGAGCAATTCTCCTATGGCTACACCTTC. It translates to CASTEQFSYGYTF.

The chain joins TRBV28 to TRBJ2-7; weak D call: TRBD1 (6 bases). CDR1 is MDHEN, CDR2 SYDVKM, per germline. V lost 3 bases, J lost 5 bases, and 17 bases lay in between. The CDR3 length is 15 residues. In DNA, the CDR3 is TGTGCCAGCAGTTTGGACAGTGCCCCTTACGACGAGCAGTACTTC. It is translated as CASSLDSAPYDEQYF.

This clone has only a few counts. Other DNA sequences of this sample code for an identical CDR3. J is TRBJ2-1 and V is TRBV28, with TRBD1 identical over 8 bases. Germline values: CDR1 MDHEN, CDR2 SYDVKM. The J segment lost 4 bases and the V segment lost 6 bases, leaving 8 bases of the junction unmatched. This CDR3 is built from 15 residues. As DNA, the CDR3 is TGTGCCAGCAGCCCCGGGACAGGCCTTTACAATGAGCAGTTCTTC. Translating it yields CASSPGTGLYNEQFF.

The rearrangement uses TRBV28 and TRBJ1-5, with 7 positions matching TRBD1. Per the germline V gene, CDR1 is MDHEN and CDR2 is SYDVKM. The junction had 6 bases not matched to a gene; V was cut back by 4 bases and J by 0 bases. This CDR3 contains 16 residues. In DNA, the CDR3 is TGTGCCAGCAGTTCAGACAGGGTTTATAGCAATCAGCCCCAGCATTTT. It is translated as CASSSDRVYSNQPQHF.